The 29 T cell receptor beta chains listed next were all sequenced from one sample in a study of human T cells and chemical hapten exposure (dated by TCRdb to the early 2020s). Total RNA was isolated from unfractionated whole blood collected in Tempus Blood RNA tubes. To prepare the library, 5' RACE was applied. The listed sequencing device is Illumina MiSeq. Using fastp at Q25 and MiXCR, TCRdb reprocessed the public reads and kept productive beta chains. A single entry per CDR3 protein holds the most common genes and DNA from its merged rows. A total of 150,000 or so distinct CDR3 sequences appear in this sample, around 4% of them only once. In total, the top ten clones hold 1.2% to 1.5% of the sample. Receptors were obtained from a female donor in good health.

The gene calls are TRBV20-1 and TRBJ1-1; perhaps TRBD1 as D (6 bases). The CDR3 is 13 amino acids. Germline V gene sequence: CDR1 DFQATT, CDR2 SNEGSKA (reference sequence). Trimming took 0 bases from V and 7 from J, leaving 12 bases between them. The CDR3 protein is CSARDPGRGEAFF. CDR3 in DNA: TGCAGTGCTAGAGACCCCGGCAGGGGTGAAGCTTTCTTT.

This clonotype came up many times. This chain links TRBV6-4 with TRBJ1-5; D not resolved. The V and J ends lost 3 bases and 4 bases respectively, with 7 bases between them. Germline lookup yields CDR1 MRHNA and CDR2 SNTAGT. This CDR3 is built from 13 residues. CDR3 in amino acids: CASSEGTNQPQHF. As DNA, the CDR3 is TGTGCCAGCAGTGAGGGAACAAATCAGCCCCAGCATTTT.

This clonotype came up many times. V and J are TRBV9 and TRBJ2-3, with 7 bases aligning to TRBD1. V dropped 1 base and J dropped 7; count of bases not matched to a gene: 12. Germline V lookup: CDR1 SGDLS, CDR2 YYNGEE. The CDR3 has 16 amino acids. The CDR3 spells CASSVLQGSPLYTQYF. CDR3 DNA: TGTGCCAGCAGCGTACTACAGGGGTCCCCTCTATATACGCAGTATTTT.

This clonotype was seen many times. V gene TRBV20-1 combines with J gene TRBJ1-2; unclear D gene. Trimming took off 1 base at V and 5 bases at J, with 5 bases between the two ends. This CDR3 region has 11 residues. Germline V CDR1 and CDR2: DFQATT, SNEGSKA (reference sequence). The chain's CDR3 is CSARVGYGYTF. CDR3 in DNA: TGCAGTGCTAGAGTGGGGTATGGCTACACCTTC.

This clonotype was observed many times. The chain couples TRBV3-1 to TRBJ1-5; D might be TRBD1 (5 bases). Trimming removed 1 base at V and 9 bases at J, with 10 bases between. The germline gives CDR1 LGHDT, CDR2 YNNKEL (reference sequence). The CDR3 sequence is 13 residues long. The CDR3 reads CASSQAGRGPQHF. CDR3 in DNA: TGTGCCAGCAGCCAAGCAGGGCGCGGGCCCCAGCATTTT.

This clonotype turned up a few times. V is TRBV28 and J is TRBJ2-7; 9 nucleotides match TRBD2. This CDR3 contains 15 residues. V trimming: 6 bases; J trimming: 3 bases; junction bases outside the gene matches: 9. Looked up from germline, CDR1 is MDHEN and CDR2 is SYDVKM. CDR3 bases: TGTGCCAGCAGCCCCCTTGGCGGGGGGGACTACGAGCAGTACTTC. Encoded protein: CASSPLGGGDYEQYF.

The table lists this clonotype with a few counts. The chain recombines TRBV12-3 or TRBV12-4 with TRBJ1-1, with D perhaps matching TRBD1 (5 bases). V lost 7 bases and J lost 7, with 16 bases in between. The CDR3 has 13 residues. The CDR3 protein is CASTPDSQSEAFF. The CDR3 DNA sequence: TGTGCCAGCACCCCCGACAGCCAAAGTGAAGCTTTCTTT.

The table lists this clonotype with many counts. This chain uses TRBV7-9 with TRBJ2-2, with 9 bases aligning to TRBD1. V was pared by 3 bases and J by 2 bases, with 7 bases of the junction left unmatched. The germline gives CDR1 SEHNR, CDR2 FQNEAQ (reference sequence). The CDR3 has 17 amino acids. CDR3 sequence (DNA): TGTGCCAGCAGCTTTTTTTCAACAGGGGGCAACACCGGGGAGCTGTTTTTT. This sequence encodes CASSFFSTGGNTGELFF.

To note about this clonotype: A read error is possible here, since a much larger clone lies one base away. The chain links TRBV27 to TRBJ1-1; perhaps TRBD1 as D (6 bases). Trimming stripped 7 bases from V and 2 bases from J, with 11 bases between. The CDR3 spans 13 residues. The germline V gene has CDR1 MNHEY and CDR2 SMNVEV (reference sequence). The CDR3 region is CASISGDNTEAFF. CDR3 nucleotides: TGTGCCAGCATCTCAGGGGACAACACTGAAGCTTTCTTT.

This clonotype was recorded at least ten times. The rearrangement joins TRBV7-3 to TRBJ2-1; D unclear. V was pared by 4 bases and J by 0 bases, with 10 bases between. The length of the CDR3 is 15 residues. CDR1 and CDR2 (germline): SGHTA, FQGTGA. The CDR3 loop is CASSSTPSSYNEQFF. The CDR3 DNA is TGTGCCAGCAGCTCCACACCTAGCTCCTACAATGAGCAGTTCTTC. Looking up the rest from reference TRBV7-3 and TRBJ2-1 gives the full variable domain: GAGVSQTPSNKVTEKGKYVELRCDPISGHTALYWYRQSLGQGPEFLIYFQGTGAADDSGLPNDRFFAVRPEGSVSTLKIQRTERGDSAVYLCASSSTPSSYNEQFFGPGTRLTVL.

This clonotype turned up a few times. The chain recombines TRBV7-2 with TRBJ2-7, with no clear D. CDR3 length: 11 residues. V was clipped by 5 bases and J by 6 bases, with 8 bases between them. Germline CDR1 SGHTA, CDR2 FQGNSA. The CDR3 DNA reads TGTGCCAGCAGCCCCATACTCGAGCAGTACTTC. Amino acid sequence: CASSPILEQYF.

V gene TRBV4-3 combines with J gene TRBJ1-4; D might be TRBD1 (6 bases). Germline V gives CDR1 LGHNA, CDR2 YSLEER. V lost 0 bases and J lost 8, with 16 bases in between. CDR3 length: 16 amino acids. The CDR3 nucleotides are TGCGCCAGCAGCCAAGATCTGAGGGGGGCGGAGGAAAAACTGTTTTTT. As protein: CASSQDLRGAEEKLFF.

In its sample, this clonotype was seen many times. The rearrangement joins TRBV28 to TRBJ2-7, with 8 bases fitting TRBD2. Germline loops: CDR1 MDHEN, CDR2 SYDVKM. The ends lost 0 bases at V and 6 bases at J; junction bases unmatched: 7. This CDR3 has 15 amino acids. CDR3 DNA: TGTGCCAGCAGTTTATGGTCCGGGAGGGGCAGCGAGCAGTACTTC. This codes for CASSLWSGRGSEQYF.

This clonotype has at least ten counts. The V call is TRBV5-1, the J call TRBJ2-1; 7 bases align to TRBD2. Germline values: CDR1 SGHRS, CDR2 YFSETQ. CDR3 size: 13 residues. Germline trimming cut 1 base from V and 15 bases from J; bases unmatched to any gene: 10. The CDR3 is CASSLQRGDHPFF. The CDR3 region has the DNA TGCGCCAGCAGCTTGCAGCGGGGAGACCATCCGTTCTTC.

The chain carries TRBV5-1 and TRBJ2-1; tentatively, D is TRBD2 (6 bases). Trimming took off 0 bases at V and 7 bases at J, with 17 bases between the two ends. The CDR3 loop spans 16 amino acids. The germline V gene has CDR1 SGHRS and CDR2 YFSETQ. The CDR3 region has the DNA TGCGCCAGCAGCTTGGAAGGGACTCTTGCCGGGAATGAGCAGTTCTTC. Residues: CASSLEGTLAGNEQFF. Full variable domain (rest looked up from reference TRBV5-1 and TRBJ2-1): KAGVTQTPRYLIKTRGQQVTLSCSPISGHRSVSWYQQTPGQGLQFLFEYFSETQRNKGNFPGRFSGRQFSNSRSEMNVSTLELGDSALYLCASSLEGTLAGNEQFFGPGTRLTVL.

This clonotype has just a few counts. J is TRBJ2-1 and V is TRBV30; perhaps TRBD2 as D (6 bases). There are 13 residues in the CDR3. Between the trimmed V and J ends, which lost 4 bases and 8 bases, there was a span of 15 bases. The germline gives CDR1 GTSNPN, CDR2 SVGIG (reference sequence). The CDR3 nucleotides read TGTGCCTGGACCCGAGGGACTGGGGATGAGCAGTTCTTC. As protein: CAWTRGTGDEQFF.

This clonotype was detected ten times or more. The rearrangement links TRBV5-1 to TRBJ1-2; maybe TRBD1 (5 bases). Germline lookup yields CDR1 SGHRS and CDR2 YFSETQ. This CDR3 is 15 amino acids long. With 3 bases removed from V and 3 bases from J, the gap between germline ends came to 15 bases. This chain's CDR3 is CASSYAGSGDYGYTF. The CDR3, as DNA: TGCGCCAGCAGCTATGCCGGGTCGGGGGACTATGGCTACACCTTC.

This clonotype was seen many times. CDR3 sequence reads: CSVETGSSYEQYF. The CDR3 bases are TGCAGCGTTGAAACAGGGAGCTCCTACGAGCAGTACTTC. The V gene is TRBV29-1, the J gene TRBJ2-7, with D perhaps TRBD1 (6 bases). The V end was cut by 2 bases, the J end by 0 bases, with 8 bases between. Germline V gene data show CDR1 as SQVTM and CDR2 as ANQGSEA. The CDR3 contains 13 residues.

The chain uses TRBV6-6 and TRBJ1-2; no reliable D call. CDR1 is MNHNY, CDR2 SVGAGI, per germline (reference sequence). This CDR3 contains 13 residues. V was pared by 2 bases and J by 5 bases, with 9 bases between. The CDR3 region is CASSYKDPYGYTF. In nucleotides, the CDR3 is TGTGCCAGCAGTTACAAGGACCCGTATGGCTACACCTTC.

The chain uses TRBV5-6 and TRBJ1-2; 7 nucleotides align to TRBD1. The length of the CDR3 is 15 residues. Looked up from germline, CDR1 is SGHDT and CDR2 is YYEEEE. The J segment lost 0 bases and the V segment lost 2 bases, leaving 4 bases of the junction unmatched. The CDR3 DNA follows: TGTGCCAGCAGCTTCGGGACAGAGACTAACTATGGCTACACCTTC. The encoded protein is CASSFGTETNYGYTF. The variable domain in full, with the rest retrieved from reference TRBV5-6 and TRBJ1-2, is DAGVTQSPTHLIKTRGQQVTLRCSPKSGHDTVSWYQQALGQGPQFIFQYYEEEERQRGNFPDRFSGHQFPNYSSELNVNALLLGDSALYLCASSFGTETNYGYTFGSGTRLTVV.

This chain joins TRBV7-2 and TRBJ2-3; no clear D. The V gene lost 1 base and the J gene lost 14 bases, with 16 bases spanning the gap. Per the germline V gene, CDR1 is SGHTA and CDR2 is FQGNSA. The CDR3 consists of 13 residues. CDR3 loop: CASSLVATGWAYF. CDR3 nucleotides: TGTGCCAGCAGCTTAGTCGCCACCGGTTGGGCGTATTTT.

This clonotype appeared many times. This chain uses TRBV5-6 with TRBJ1-2; D may be TRBD1 (6 bases). CDR1 and CDR2 from the germline V gene are SGHDT and YYEEEE. This CDR3 spans 14 amino acids. V gave up 4 bases and J gave up 2 bases, with 12 bases separating them. This chain's CDR3 is CASSPDQGNYGYTF. CDR3 bases: TGTGCCAGCAGCCCCGACCAGGGGAACTATGGCTACACCTTC.

In this sample, this clonotype turned up many times. V and J are TRBV12-3 or TRBV12-4 and TRBJ1-1; D perhaps matches TRBD1 (6 bases). V was pared by 6 bases and J by 6 bases, with 17 bases between. The CDR3 runs to 14 residues. CDR3 DNA sequence: TGTGCCAGCAGACATCAGGGGTACGGGGCTGAAGCTTTCTTT. It encodes CASRHQGYGAEAFF.

Points on this clonotype: One base away lies a much larger clone, so this may be a sequencing read error. This chain links TRBV20-1 with TRBJ1-1; possible D gene TRBD1, 6 bases. CDR1 and CDR2 (germline): DFQATT, SNEGSKA (reference sequence). CDR3 size: 13 residues. The V gene lost 4 bases and the J gene lost 7 bases, with 16 bases spanning the gap. DNA of the CDR3: TGCAGTGCTAATGGGGGCTCTATGTATGAAGCTTTCTTT. Translating it yields CSANGGSMYEAFF.

The table lists this clonotype with a few counts. The rearrangement links TRBV7-2 to TRBJ2-3; 8 positions match TRBD2. V lost 1 base and J lost 5; bases outside the gene matches: 5. CDR1 and CDR2 from the germline V gene are SGHTA and FQGNSA. The CDR3 is 15 residues long. The CDR3 loop reads CASSLVGGGRDTQYF. CDR3 DNA: TGTGCCAGCAGCTTAGTCGGCGGGGGGAGAGATACGCAGTATTTT.

This clonotype showed up many times. The chain couples TRBV7-9 to TRBJ1-2, with unresolved D. V lost 2 bases and J lost 4, with 8 bases in between. The CDR3 contains 13 residues. Germline V CDR1 and CDR2: SEHNR, FQNEAQ (reference sequence). CDR3 in amino acids: CASSLWRGYGYTF. In nucleotides, the CDR3 is TGTGCCAGCAGCTTATGGCGGGGCTATGGCTACACCTTC.

In the case of this clonotype: This sequence may be a read error, since a much larger clone differs from it by one base. The chain is built from TRBV7-2 and TRBJ2-2; possibly TRBD1 for D (5 bases). Germline lookup yields CDR1 SGHTA and CDR2 FQGNSA. V lost 1 base, J lost 3 bases, and 6 bases lay in between. This CDR3 has 14 residues. The CDR3 region has the DNA TGTGCCAGCAGCTTAGAAGGGGACACCGGGGAGCTGTTTTTT. Protein product: CASSLEGDTGELFF.

This clonotype was detected ten times or more. The chain carries TRBV28 and TRBJ2-4, with D perhaps TRBD1 (6 bases). The CDR3 loop spans 13 amino acids. Germline CDR1 MDHEN, CDR2 SYDVKM. V lost 6 bases and J lost 7, with 13 bases in between. The CDR3 DNA reads TGTGCCAGCAGAATACAGGGCGGGAACATTCAGTACTTC. Its translation is CASRIQGGNIQYF.

This clonotype has at least ten counts. The genes are TRBV24-1 and TRBJ1-2; 7 bases align to TRBD1. This CDR3 spans 16 amino acids. The trim removed 4 bases at V and 0 bases at J, leaving 7 bases unmatched. Germline-derived CDR1 and CDR2 are KGHDR and SFDVKD. CDR3 DNA sequence: TGTGCCACCAGTGAAGCCGGGACAGATCCTAACTATGGCTACACCTTC. It specifies CATSEAGTDPNYGYTF.